This TCR beta chain was sequenced for a study of T cells after yellow fever vaccination. TCRdb reprocessed the 5' RACE reads with MiXCR, giving one entry per CDR3 protein. The sample carries around 500,000 distinct CDR3 sequences, around a fifth recorded once. The V gene lost 5 bases and the J gene lost 2 bases, with 15 bases spanning the gap. The germline V gene encodes CDR1 MNHEY and CDR2 SVGEGT. The CDR3 spans 15 residues. Of note for this clonotype: Its antigen is unknown.

General observations from the study: Abundant clonotypes from the bulk population could contaminate FACS-sorted repertoires.

The rearrangement links TRBV6-2 or TRBV6-3 to TRBJ1-1; unclear D gene. This specimen was PBMCs, taken roughly 20 days after the first yellow fever vaccination. The clonotype was recovered from a man younger than 35 who received the YFV17D yellow fever vaccine. CDR3: CASSPYGMTNTEAFF. For the CDR3, the DNA is TGTGCCAGCAGTCCTTATGGGATGACCAACACTGAAGCTTTCTTT.